The sequence of this T cell receptor beta chain was determined in a study of blood T cell repertoires in COVID-19. Study in general: Spain, Italy and the United States supplied samples that represented acute and convalescent COVID-19. Nucleic acid was either cDNA or gDNA, and it came from T cells, B-cell-depleted T cells, or PBMCs.

Germline V gene lookup returns CDR1 KGHSH and CDR2 LQKENI. V dropped 2 bases and J dropped 3 bases, with 14 bases sitting between them. The CDR3 spans 15 residues. Produced via immunoSEQ multiplex PCR; TCRdb's table is partial and in-frame only. Here the sample spans 300,000 to 400,000 clones, just over 85% being singletons. Sequencing input: PBMCs or T cells enriched from blood (not recorded which). The sequence was obtained from a woman in her thirties or forties with acute COVID-19. The rearrangement joins TRBV18 to TRBJ2-7; possible D gene TRBD1, 6 bases. The CDR3 sequence: CASSPTWTEFYEQYF. In DNA form, the CDR3 reads TGTGCCAGCTCACCAACCTGGACAGAGTTCTACGAGCAGTACTTC. The variable domain in full, with the rest retrieved from reference TRBV18 and TRBJ2-7, is NAGVMQNPRHLVRRRGQEARLRCSPMKGHSHVYWYRQLPEEGLKFMVYLQKENIIDESGMPKERFSAEFPKEGPSILRIQQVVRGDSAAYFCASSPTWTEFYEQYFGPGTRLTVT.